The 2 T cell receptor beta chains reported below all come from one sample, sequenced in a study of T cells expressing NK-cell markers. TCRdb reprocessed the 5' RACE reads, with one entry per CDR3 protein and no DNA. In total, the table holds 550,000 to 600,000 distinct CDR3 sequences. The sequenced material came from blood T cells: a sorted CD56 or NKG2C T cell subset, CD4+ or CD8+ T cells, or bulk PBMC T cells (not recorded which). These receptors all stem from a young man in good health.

CDR3 region: CSAMDRGLETQYF. This chain connects TRBV20-1 to TRBJ2-5; no DNA is available, so the TRBD1 call from TCRdb remains unchecked. The CDR3 loop spans 13 amino acids. Germline V lookup: CDR1 DFQATT, CDR2 SNEGSKA (reference sequence).

CDR3 residues: CASSHHSPPNTGELFF. This rearrangement joins TRBV3-1 to TRBJ2-2; TCRdb returns TRBD2, unconfirmable since there is no DNA. The CDR3 length is 16 residues. The germline V gene encodes CDR1 LGHDT and CDR2 YNNKEL (reference sequence).